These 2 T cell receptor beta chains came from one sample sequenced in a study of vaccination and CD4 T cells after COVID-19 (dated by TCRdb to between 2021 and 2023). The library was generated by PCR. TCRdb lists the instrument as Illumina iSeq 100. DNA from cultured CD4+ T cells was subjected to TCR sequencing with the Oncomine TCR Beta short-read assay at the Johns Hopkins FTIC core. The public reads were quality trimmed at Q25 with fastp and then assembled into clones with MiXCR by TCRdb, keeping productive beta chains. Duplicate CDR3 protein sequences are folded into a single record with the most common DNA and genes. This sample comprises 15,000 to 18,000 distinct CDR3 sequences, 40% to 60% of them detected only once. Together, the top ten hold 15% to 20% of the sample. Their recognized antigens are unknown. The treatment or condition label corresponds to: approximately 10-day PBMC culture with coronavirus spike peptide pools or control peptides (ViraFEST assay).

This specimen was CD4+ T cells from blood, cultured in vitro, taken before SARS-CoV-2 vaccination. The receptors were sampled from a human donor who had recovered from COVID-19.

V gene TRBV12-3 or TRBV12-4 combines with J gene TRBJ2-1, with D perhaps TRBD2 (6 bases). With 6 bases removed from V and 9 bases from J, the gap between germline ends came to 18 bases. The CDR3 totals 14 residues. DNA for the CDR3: TGTGCCAGCAGCTCCAGAGGTGGGCGGGGTGAGCAGTTCTTC. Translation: CASSSRGGRGEQFF.

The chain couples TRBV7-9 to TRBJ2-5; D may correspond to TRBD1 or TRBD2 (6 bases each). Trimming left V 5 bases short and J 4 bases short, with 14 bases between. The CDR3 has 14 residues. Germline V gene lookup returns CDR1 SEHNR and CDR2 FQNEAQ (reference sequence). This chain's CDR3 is CASSPSTGAETQYF. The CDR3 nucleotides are TGTGCCAGCAGCCCCTCGACGGGGGCAGAGACCCAGTACTTC. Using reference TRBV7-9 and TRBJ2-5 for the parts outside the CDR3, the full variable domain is DTGVSQNPRHKITKRGQNVTFRCDPISEHNRLYWYRQTLGQGPEFLTYFQNEAQLEKSRLLSDRFSAERPKGSFSTLEIQRTEQGDSAMYLCASSPSTGAETQYFGPGTRLLVL.